One sample yielded the 32 T cell receptor beta chains listed below, sequenced in a study of blood T cell repertoires in COVID-19. TCRdb's table, derived via immunoSEQ multiplex PCR, lists solely in-frame clones and lacks some. The sample carries 150,000 to 200,000 clones, around four fifths recorded once. Sequenced sample: peripheral blood. These receptors originate from a man between 65 and 85 years old with acute or convalescent COVID-19.

The chain couples TRBV10-3 to TRBJ1-1, with 11 nucleotides matching TRBD1. The CDR3 covers 18 residues. Per germline, CDR1 ENHRY and CDR2 SYGVKD. J gave up 2 bases and V 0 bases, and 8 bases lay outside the gene matches. Here the CDR3 reads CAISESMRGQGGNTEAFF. The CDR3 DNA reads as TGTGCCATCAGTGAGTCGATGAGGGGACAGGGGGGTAACACTGAAGCTTTCTTT.

The chain is built from TRBV18 and TRBJ1-3, with TRBD1 matching over 10 bases. V trimming: 0 bases; J trimming: 4 bases; junction bases outside the gene matches: 3. The CDR3 length is 16 residues. Germline values: CDR1 KGHSH, CDR2 LQKENI. CDR3: CASSPPGQGMGNTIYF. CDR3 coding DNA: TGTGCCAGCTCACCACCGGGACAGGGGATGGGAAACACCATATATTTT.

The chain uses TRBV29-1 and TRBJ1-1; D unclear. Deletions cut 2 bases from V and 3 bases from J, with 7 bases between. Germline-derived CDR1 and CDR2 are SQVTM and ANQGSEA. The CDR3 sequence is 12 residues long. The CDR3 DNA reads as TGCAGCGTTGAAAAAGAGGACACTGAAGCTTTCTTT. The encoded protein is CSVEKEDTEAFF.

The chain uses TRBV9 and TRBJ2-7, with TRBD2 matching over 10 bases. The germline V gene encodes CDR1 SGDLS and CDR2 YYNGEE. Losses at the gene ends were 2 bases for V and 0 bases for J; bases not matched to a gene: 2. This CDR3 region has 15 residues. The CDR3 loop reads CASSVGTSVSYEQYF. The CDR3 region has the DNA TGTGCCAGCAGCGTTGGGACTAGCGTCTCCTACGAGCAGTACTTC.

J is TRBJ2-1 and V is TRBV24-1; 11 positions agree with TRBD2. The CDR3 extends over 16 amino acids. Losses at the gene ends were 5 bases for V and 8 bases for J; bases not matched to a gene: 10. Germline CDR1 reads KGHDR; CDR2 reads SFDVKD. The CDR3 reads CATSGPSGRRLDEQFF. CDR3 nucleotide sequence: TGTGCCACCAGTGGCCCTAGCGGGAGGAGGTTGGATGAGCAGTTCTTC.

The chain couples TRBV2 to TRBJ2-1; tentatively, D is TRBD2 (6 bases). CDR3 size: 12 residues. V gave up 8 bases and J gave up 3 bases, with 8 bases separating them. CDR1 is SNHLY and CDR2 is FYNNEI in the germline V gene. CDR3 nucleotides: TGTGCCAGCGGCGGGAACTACAATGAGCAGTTCTTC. This encodes CASGGNYNEQFF.

The rearrangement links TRBV10-1 to TRBJ1-6; 7 bases map to TRBD1. Germline CDR1 WNHNN, CDR2 SYGVQD (reference sequence). This CDR3 is built from 15 residues. Losses at the gene ends were 5 bases for V and 9 bases for J; bases not matched to a gene: 10. CDR3 sequence: CASSPGTAGTSPLHF. The DNA for the CDR3 is TGCGCCAGCAGTCCCGGGACAGCCGGCACTTCACCCCTCCACTTT.

The V and J genes are TRBV19 and TRBJ2-2, with D perhaps TRBD1 (6 bases). From germline, CDR1 is LNHDA and CDR2 SQIVND (reference sequence). This CDR3 region has 13 residues. The germline V and J ends were trimmed by 4 bases and 4 bases, with 7 bases remaining between them. The CDR3, as DNA: TGTGCCAGTAGTACGACAGGCACCGGGGAGCTGTTTTTT. It translates to CASSTTGTGELFF. The full variable domain, completed using reference TRBV19 and TRBJ2-2, is DGGITQSPKYLFRKEGQNVTLSCEQNLNHDAMYWYRQDPGQGLRLIYYSQIVNDFQKGDIAEGYSVSREKKESFPLTVTSAQKNPTAFYLCASSTTGTGELFFGEGSRLTVL.

In this sample, this clone turned up once. V usage is TRBV19 and J usage is TRBJ1-1; no reliable D call. CDR1 and CDR2 from the germline V gene are LNHDA and SQIVND (reference sequence). This CDR3 is 12 amino acids long. The V gene lost 2 bases and the J gene lost 5 bases, with 6 bases spanning the gap. The CDR3 loop is CASSIRWTEAFF. The CDR3 coding sequence is TGTGCCAGTAGTATACGGTGGACTGAAGCTTTCTTT.

V is TRBV19 and J is TRBJ2-1, with 9 positions matching TRBD2. CDR1 is LNHDA, CDR2 SQIVND, per germline (reference sequence). The CDR3 is made up of 15 amino acids. After removal of 5 bases from V and 3 bases from J, the junction contained 5 bases not matched to a gene. CDR3 sequence: CASSFSGGFYNEQFF. CDR3 coding DNA: TGTGCCAGTAGTTTTAGCGGGGGCTTCTACAATGAGCAGTTCTTC.

This clone was seen more than once but under ten times. The chain has TRBV19 and TRBJ1-1; D is undetermined. The germline V gene has CDR1 LNHDA and CDR2 SQIVND (reference sequence). CDR3 length: 13 residues. The V end lost 3 bases, the J end lost 1 base, and 6 bases lay between the germline ends. CDR3 DNA sequence: TGTGCCAGTAGTATCGGGAGGAACACTGAAGCTTTCTTT. This sequence encodes CASSIGRNTEAFF.

The chain couples TRBV27 to TRBJ2-5; tentative D call: TRBD2 (7 bases). In germline, CDR1 is MNHEY, CDR2 SMNVEV (reference sequence). Trimming shortened V by 2 bases and J by 6 bases, and 13 bases separated the two germline ends. CDR3 size: 14 residues. The CDR3 reads CASSLGGAAQTQYF. In nucleotides, the CDR3 is TGTGCCAGCAGTTTAGGGGGGGCGGCTCAGACCCAGTACTTC.

The chain is built from TRBV28 and TRBJ1-2; TRBD1 is a possible D gene (6 bases). The V and J ends lost 7 bases and 2 bases respectively, with 26 bases between them. Germline CDR1 is MDHEN and CDR2 is SYDVKM. The CDR3 spans 18 residues. As DNA, the CDR3 is TGTGCCAGCACTCTACCCCCAGGGGAAGCTAACATCAACTATGGCTACACCTTC. This gives the protein CASTLPPGEANINYGYTF.

The V and J genes are TRBV6-6 and TRBJ1-2, with 7 bases lining up with TRBD1. V lost 5 bases and J lost 10; bases outside the gene matches: 7. Per the germline V gene, CDR1 is MNHNY and CDR2 is SVGAGI (reference sequence). The CDR3 runs 12 residues. The CDR3 sequence is CASSLGDRTYTF. In DNA form, the CDR3 reads TGTGCCAGCAGTCTGGGGGACAGAACCTACACCTTC.

The chain recombines TRBV27 with TRBJ2-2; 7 nucleotides line up with TRBD1. This CDR3 contains 13 residues. The J segment lost 4 bases and the V segment lost 8 bases, leaving 4 bases of the junction unmatched. CDR1 and CDR2 from the germline V gene are MNHEY and SMNVEV (reference sequence). The CDR3 nucleotides read TGTGCCAGCCACAGACAGGGCACCGGGGAGCTGTTTTTT. Residues: CASHRQGTGELFF.

The chain combines TRBV10-3 with TRBJ2-7; 10 bases line up with TRBD2. CDR3 length: 15 amino acids. J lost 1 base, V lost 0 bases, and 0 bases had no gene match. The germline V gene encodes CDR1 ENHRY and CDR2 SYGVKD. CDR3 DNA: TGTGCCATCAGTGAGTCTAGCGGGGGGTCCTACGAGCAGTACTTC. Encoded protein: CAISESSGGSYEQYF.

The chain combines TRBV4-3 with TRBJ2-1; 15 bases are a match to TRBD2. The CDR3 totals 15 residues. Germline V gene lookup returns CDR1 LGHNA and CDR2 YSLEER. V shed 6 bases and J 9 bases; nucleotides not matched to a gene: 6. The chain's CDR3 is CASSVTGLAGGEQFF. The CDR3 region has the DNA TGCGCCAGCAGTGTTACGGGACTAGCGGGAGGTGAGCAGTTCTTC.

This chain connects TRBV27 to TRBJ2-1; D is unclear. CDR3 length: 18 amino acids. V dropped 4 bases and J dropped 0 bases, with 19 bases sitting between them. Germline CDR1 MNHEY, CDR2 SMNVEV (reference sequence). CDR3 loop: CASSSDIPSGSSYNEQFF. DNA of the CDR3: TGTGCCAGCAGTTCCGATATCCCCTCGGGTAGCTCCTACAATGAGCAGTTCTTC.

The V and J genes are TRBV7-9 and TRBJ1-5; the D gene is possibly TRBD1 (6 bases). This CDR3 region has 14 residues. Trimming removed 1 base from V and 2 bases from J, with 6 bases in between. The germline CDR1 and CDR2 sequences are SEHNR and FQNEAQ (reference sequence). This CDR3 is CASSLGTGNQPQHF. CDR3 coding DNA: TGTGCCAGCAGCTTAGGGACAGGCAATCAGCCCCAGCATTTT.

The chain recombines TRBV4-1 with TRBJ2-5; TRBD2 might be the D (7 bases). From germline, CDR1 is MGHRA and CDR2 YSYEKL. Deletions cut 2 bases from V and 4 bases from J, with 14 bases between. CDR3 size: 15 residues. The CDR3 DNA is TGCGCCAGCAGCCAATCAGGGAGGGGGGGAGAGACCCAGTACTTC. Encoded protein: CASSQSGRGGETQYF.

The chain employs TRBV6-5 and TRBJ1-1, with 7 bases identical to TRBD1. The ends lost 4 bases at V and 0 bases at J; junction bases unmatched: 5. Germline loops: CDR1 MNHEY, CDR2 SVGAGI. The CDR3 totals 15 residues. This CDR3 is CASSLKGGLNTEAFF. Written as DNA, the CDR3 is TGTGCCAGCAGTTTGAAAGGGGGCCTGAACACTGAAGCTTTCTTT.

This clone was seen at least ten times. This chain links TRBV7-2 with TRBJ2-7, with unresolved D. Germline-derived CDR1 and CDR2 are SGHTA and FQGNSA. V shed 0 bases and J shed 0 bases, with 6 bases lying between them. This CDR3 region has 14 residues. The CDR3 DNA is TGTGCCAGCAGCTTAGCGGCCAACTCCTACGAGCAGTACTTC. Its protein is CASSLAANSYEQYF.

The chain uses TRBV19 and TRBJ2-5; no definite D call. The V gene's germline CDR1 is LNHDA and CDR2 SQIVND (reference sequence). Trimming stripped 5 bases from V and 5 bases from J, with 9 bases between. The CDR3 totals 12 residues. The CDR3: CASSFGLETQYF. In DNA, the CDR3 is TGTGCCAGTAGTTTCGGGTTGGAGACCCAGTACTTC. The whole variable domain, filled in from reference TRBV19 and TRBJ2-5, reads DGGITQSPKYLFRKEGQNVTLSCEQNLNHDAMYWYRQDPGQGLRLIYYSQIVNDFQKGDIAEGYSVSREKKESFPLTVTSAQKNPTAFYLCASSFGLETQYFGPGTRLLVL.

This clone was observed a few times. This chain connects TRBV3-1 (or the pseudogene TRBV3-2) to TRBJ2-6, with D possibly being TRBD1 (6 bases). V was clipped by 1 base and J by 4 bases, with 11 bases between them. The CDR3 has 16 residues. Germline CDR1 LGHDT, CDR2 YNNKEL (reference sequence). Here the CDR3 DNA reads TGTGCCAGCAGCCAAGTCAGGGGCGCCGGGGCCAACGTCCTGACTTTC. Its protein product is CASSQVRGAGANVLTF.

V gene TRBV19 combines with J gene TRBJ2-2, with D possibly being TRBD2 (6 bases). The CDR3 is made up of 15 amino acids. Germline lookup yields CDR1 LNHDA and CDR2 SQIVND (reference sequence). V was shortened by 6 bases and J by 0 bases, with 11 bases between the two germline ends. CDR3 residues: CASRLSGANTGELFF. The CDR3 DNA reads as TGTGCCAGTAGGCTTAGCGGAGCGAACACCGGGGAGCTGTTTTTT.

V is TRBV5-4 and J is TRBJ2-3; 12 positions match TRBD2. CDR3 length: 15 amino acids. CDR1 and CDR2 (germline): SGHNT, YYREEE (reference sequence). The V and J ends lost 3 bases and 4 bases, in that order; junction bases with no gene match: 3. The CDR3 protein is CASSSTSGSPDTQYF. The DNA of the CDR3 is TGTGCCAGCAGCTCGACTAGCGGGAGTCCAGATACGCAGTATTTT.

The chain joins TRBV6-5 to TRBJ2-1, with 9 bases aligning to TRBD2. V shed 8 bases, J shed 2 bases, and the junction held 7 bases outside the gene matches. This CDR3 is 15 amino acids long. Germline V gene sequence: CDR1 MNHEY, CDR2 SVGAGI. The CDR3, as DNA: TGTGCCAGCGGAATAGCGGGGGTCACCTACAATGAGCAGTTCTTC. Encoded protein: CASGIAGVTYNEQFF.

V usage is TRBV18 and J usage is TRBJ1-2; TRBD1 aligns across 8 bases. CDR1 is KGHSH and CDR2 is LQKENI in the germline V gene. With V trimmed by 5 bases and J by 6 bases, 5 bases remained unmatched. The CDR3 has 13 residues. In nucleotides, the CDR3 is TGTGCCAGCTCAGCGGACAGGGATCATGGCTACACCTTC. Its protein is CASSADRDHGYTF.

The sample holds a few counts of this clone. The genes are TRBV19 and TRBJ2-3; D unresolved. Trimming took 8 bases from V and 0 from J, leaving 9 bases between them. The CDR3 covers 13 residues. Germline assignment: CDR1 LNHDA and CDR2 SQIVND (reference sequence). The CDR3 here is CASSWASTDTQYF. CDR3 nucleotide sequence: TGTGCCAGTTCTTGGGCTAGCACAGATACGCAGTATTTT.

The rearrangement links TRBV12-5 to TRBJ1-5; D is perhaps TRBD1 (6 bases). V was shortened by 3 bases and J by 4 bases, with 10 bases between the two germline ends. Germline-derived CDR1 and CDR2 are LGHNT and FRNRAP. The CDR3 loop spans 14 amino acids. The CDR3 bases are TGTGCTAGTGGTTTACGACAGGTAAATCAGCCCCAGCATTTT. Translating gives CASGLRQVNQPQHF.

V is TRBV11-3 and J is TRBJ2-5, with D maybe TRBD2 (6 bases). The germline CDR1 and CDR2 sequences are SGHNT and YENEEA. V lost 2 bases to trimming and J lost 5 bases, with 9 bases between them. The CDR3 contains 13 residues. The CDR3 nucleotides are TGTGCCAGCAGCTTACTTCTAGCGGAGACCCAGTACTTC. Encoded protein: CASSLLLAETQYF.

The rearrangement links TRBV6-5 to TRBJ2-5; TRBD2 might be the D (6 bases). This CDR3 comprises 13 residues. Per the germline V gene, CDR1 is MNHEY and CDR2 is SVGAGI. V shed 1 base and J shed 4 bases, with 7 bases lying between them. Here the CDR3 DNA reads TGTGCCAGCAGTTACTGGGGAGGAGAGACCCAGTACTTC. Translated: CASSYWGGETQYF.